The clone carrying this TCR beta chain showed up just a few times. What it binds is not known. Vbeta (60) and Jbeta (13) primers were used in the PCR. Libraries were prepared by immunoSEQ multiplex PCR; TCRdb keeps only in-frame clonotypes and omits some of them. The sample consists of roughly 56,000 clones, around 75% of them appearing once. The sample belongs to a study of cytomegalovirus exposure and HLA in healthy donors. Notes on the study in general: A link between a missense DCLRE1C variant and TCR beta V- and J-gene trimming emerged from a later analysis.

The CDR3 covers 14 residues. Germline V gene lookup returns CDR1 SNHLY and CDR2 FYNNEI. Deletions cut 6 bases from V and 3 bases from J, with 15 bases between. The clonotype comes from a man aged 45-65 years in good health and CMV-seropositive. The V and J genes are TRBV2 and TRBJ2-7, with unresolved D. Sequenced: PBMCs. CDR3 DNA sequence: TGTGCCAGCAGCGGTGGTTCGGTGGTCTACGAGCAGTACTTC. Its translation: CASSGGSVVYEQYF. Combining the CDR3 with reference TRBV2 and TRBJ2-7 gives the whole variable domain EPEVTQTPSHQVTQMGQEVILRCVPISNHLYFYWYRQILGQKVEFLVSFYNNEISEKSEIFDDQFSVERPDGSNFTLKIRSTKLEDSAMYFCASSGGSVVYEQYFGPGTRLTVT.